These 9 T cell receptor beta chains came from one sample sequenced in a study of blood T cell repertoires in COVID-19. Clones were sequenced by immunoSEQ multiplex PCR, and TCRdb holds only the in-frame ones, with some missing. The data hold 250,000 to 350,000 clones, with about 93% observed a single time. Specimen: peripheral blood. The source is a woman aged 25 to 39 with COVID-19, enrolled during active disease.

The V and J genes are TRBV2 and TRBJ2-1; D is possibly TRBD2 (6 bases). The CDR3 runs to 13 residues. Trimming took off 3 bases at V and 9 bases at J, with 12 bases between the two ends. Germline assignment: CDR1 SNHLY and CDR2 FYNNEI. The CDR3 DNA follows: TGTGCCAGCAGTGAGTTCGCGGGAAGTGAGCAGTTCTTC. It specifies CASSEFAGSEQFF. Looking up the rest from reference TRBV2 and TRBJ2-1 gives the full variable domain: EPEVTQTPSHQVTQMGQEVILRCVPISNHLYFYWYRQILGQKVEFLVSFYNNEISEKSEIFDDQFSVERPDGSNFTLKIRSTKLEDSAMYFCASSEFAGSEQFFGPGTRLTVL.

The chain joins TRBV25-1 to TRBJ2-1, with D possibly being TRBD2 (5 bases). The V gene's germline CDR1 is MGHDK and CDR2 SYGVNS. The CDR3 has 15 amino acids. Trimming removed 3 bases at V and 7 bases at J, with 16 bases between. CDR3 sequence reads: CASSEGWTSKNEQFF. The CDR3 DNA sequence: TGTGCCAGCAGTGAGGGGTGGACTTCTAAAAATGAGCAGTTCTTC.

The chain combines TRBV2 with TRBJ1-2; 10 bases align to TRBD1. The germline V gene encodes CDR1 SNHLY and CDR2 FYNNEI. This CDR3 contains 16 residues. V lost 0 bases, J lost 4 bases, and 5 bases stayed unmatched. CDR3 in DNA: TGTGCCAGCAGTGAAGCTCGGGACAGGGGCGTCTATGGCTACACCTTC. Its translation is CASSEARDRGVYGYTF. The variable domain in full, with the rest retrieved from reference TRBV2 and TRBJ1-2, is EPEVTQTPSHQVTQMGQEVILRCVPISNHLYFYWYRQILGQKVEFLVSFYNNEISEKSEIFDDQFSVERPDGSNFTLKIRSTKLEDSAMYFCASSEARDRGVYGYTFGSGTRLTVV.

Points on this clone: Other nucleotide sequences from this sample produce the same CDR3. In nucleotides, the CDR3 is TGCGCCAGCAGCTTGGGACAGGGGAATGAAAAACTGTTTTTT. It specifies CASSLGQGNEKLFF. The chain joins TRBV5-1 to TRBJ1-4; 8 bases fit TRBD1. Germline V CDR1 and CDR2: SGHRS, YFSETQ. The CDR3 is 14 amino acids. The trim removed 0 bases at V and 5 bases at J, leaving 0 bases unmatched.

This clone was found a few times. This chain connects TRBV5-1 to TRBJ1-4, with D perhaps matching TRBD1 (5 bases). Trimming removed 1 base from V and 4 bases from J, with 8 bases in between. The CDR3 contains 14 residues. The germline CDR1 and CDR2 sequences are SGHRS and YFSETQ. CDR3 amino acids: CASSLWGVNEKLFF. The CDR3 bases are TGCGCCAGCAGCTTGTGGGGCGTTAATGAAAAACTGTTTTTT.

V usage is TRBV18 and J usage is TRBJ2-1, with 9 positions matching TRBD1. The CDR3 loop spans 15 amino acids. J gave up 7 bases and V 1 base, and 5 bases lay outside the gene matches. Germline CDR1 is KGHSH and CDR2 is LQKENI. This chain's CDR3 is CASSPLPGQGNEQFF. CDR3 nucleotide sequence: TGTGCCAGCTCACCACTTCCGGGACAGGGAAATGAGCAGTTCTTC.

The J gene is TRBJ2-1, the V gene TRBV5-8, with D perhaps TRBD2 (5 bases). Looked up from germline, CDR1 is SGHTS and CDR2 is YDEGEE. The CDR3 is made up of 15 amino acids. The V end was cut by 2 bases, the J end by 10 bases, with 19 bases between. CDR3 protein: CASSFSLTPGSEQFF. The CDR3 nucleotides read TGTGCCAGCAGCTTCAGTCTGACTCCGGGGTCAGAGCAGTTCTTC.

V and J are TRBV19 and TRBJ1-3; possible D gene TRBD1, 6 bases. Germline loops: CDR1 LNHDA, CDR2 SQIVND (reference sequence). CDR3 size: 16 residues. V was cut by 3 bases and J by 4 bases, with 16 bases left in between. The CDR3 DNA reads as TGTGCCAGTAGTATCCAGGGGATATGGAAAGGAAACACCATATATTTT. It is translated as CASSIQGIWKGNTIYF.

V gene TRBV6-5 combines with J gene TRBJ2-5; possible D gene TRBD2, 5 bases. Between the trimmed V and J ends, which lost 6 bases and 9 bases, there was a span of 17 bases. CDR1 is MNHEY and CDR2 is SVGAGI in the germline V gene. This CDR3 spans 13 amino acids. Here the CDR3 reads CASRLTSPGAQYF. CDR3 DNA: TGTGCCAGCAGACTGACTTCCCCCGGGGCCCAGTACTTC.